Shown below are 17 T cell receptor beta chains from a single sample sequenced in a study of T cell responses to AZD1222 COVID-19 vaccine. The protocol was immunoSEQ multiplex PCR, while the TCRdb copy is restricted to in-frame clones and leaves out a portion. This sample carries approximately 190,000 clones, almost 95% of them seen once, and the ten largest clones take approximately 1.3%. The specimen comprised peripheral blood, sampled on day 0 of AZD1222 vaccination. These receptor sequences come from an adult in good health.

The chain employs TRBV6-5 and TRBJ1-4; 7 positions agree with TRBD1. The trim removed 8 bases at V and 8 bases at J, leaving 14 bases unmatched. CDR1 and CDR2 from the germline V gene are MNHEY and SVGAGI. The length of the CDR3 is 15 residues. The CDR3 reads CASSRGGRVPEKLFF. The CDR3 nucleotides read TGTGCCAGCTCCCGAGGGGGCAGGGTCCCCGAAAAACTGTTTTTT.

The rearrangement links TRBV7-3 to TRBJ1-5; D unclear. Trimming pared 5 bases from V and 4 bases from J, leaving 9 bases between. CDR1 and CDR2 (germline): SGHTA, FQGTGA. The CDR3 covers 13 residues. The CDR3 spells CASSPGRNQPQHF. The CDR3 DNA is TGTGCCAGCAGCCCAGGACGGAATCAGCCCCAGCATTTT.

CDR3 residues: CASNAAGLAGTDTQYF. The CDR3 region has the DNA TGTGCCAGCAACGCAGCGGGGCTAGCGGGGACAGATACGCAGTATTTT. The V call is TRBV3-1 (or the pseudogene TRBV3-2), the J call TRBJ2-3; the match to TRBD2 covers 9 bases. CDR3 length: 16 amino acids. CDR1 LGHDT and CDR2 YNNKEL come from the germline V gene (reference sequence). V dropped 7 bases and J dropped 3; count of bases not matched to a gene: 11.

The chain combines TRBV7-3 with TRBJ2-2; D possibly corresponds to TRBD1 (6 bases). The CDR3 extends over 14 amino acids. V lost 1 base and J 7 bases, leaving 10 bases between the germline ends. Germline loops: CDR1 SGHTA, CDR2 FQGTGA. CDR3 region: CASSLSQGNGELFF. The CDR3 DNA sequence: TGTGCCAGCAGCTTAAGTCAGGGGAACGGGGAGCTGTTTTTT.

The CDR3 sequence is CASSPGDRFGQPQHF. For the CDR3, the DNA is TGTGCCAGCAGTCCAGGGGACCGATTCGGCCAGCCCCAGCATTTT. The chain combines TRBV6-2 or TRBV6-3 with TRBJ1-5, with D possibly being TRBD1 (6 bases). Per the germline V gene, CDR1 is MNHEY and CDR2 is SVGEGT. The CDR3 runs 15 residues. With 5 bases removed from V and 7 bases from J, the gap between germline ends came to 18 bases.

V and J are TRBV7-9 and TRBJ1-2; no firm D call. The CDR3 loop spans 13 amino acids. Per germline, CDR1 SEHNR and CDR2 FQNEAQ (reference sequence). The V end was cut by 3 bases, the J end by 3 bases, with 8 bases between. The CDR3 is CASSLNRDYGYTF. CDR3 sequence (DNA): TGTGCCAGCAGCTTGAACAGAGACTATGGCTACACCTTC.

The sample holds one count of this clone. The rearrangement links TRBV5-1 to TRBJ2-3; 7 positions agree with TRBD1. The CDR3 is 15 amino acids. The germline V gene encodes CDR1 SGHRS and CDR2 YFSETQ. V was clipped by 2 bases and J by 5 bases; unmatched bases: 8. In DNA form, the CDR3 reads TGCGCCAGCAGCTTTACGGGACAGTCACTAGATACGCAGTATTTT. This gives the protein CASSFTGQSLDTQYF.

This clone was seen only once. This chain links TRBV7-9 with TRBJ1-1; 10 nucleotides agree with TRBD1. From germline, CDR1 is SEHNR and CDR2 FQNEAQ (reference sequence). Trimming cost V 5 bases and J 5 bases; bases outside gene matches: 5. The CDR3 runs 14 residues. The CDR3 reads CASSRQGAQTEAFF. The CDR3 nucleotides read TGTGCCAGCAGCCGACAGGGGGCGCAGACTGAAGCTTTCTTT. Supplemented by reference TRBV7-9 and TRBJ1-1, the full variable domain reads DTGVSQNPRHKITKRGQNVTFRCDPISEHNRLYWYRQTLGQGPEFLTYFQNEAQLEKSRLLSDRFSAERPKGSFSTLEIQRTEQGDSAMYLCASSRQGAQTEAFFGQGTRLTVV.

This rearrangement joins TRBV25-1 to TRBJ2-1; D is unresolved. Germline lookup yields CDR1 MGHDK and CDR2 SYGVNS. The V end lost 5 bases, the J end lost 4 bases, and 12 bases lay between the germline ends. The CDR3 totals 14 residues. The DNA of the CDR3 is TGTGCCAGCAGTAAGGCAGGCGATTACAATGAGCAGTTCTTC. Its protein product is CASSKAGDYNEQFF. The complete variable domain, with remaining parts taken from reference TRBV25-1 and TRBJ2-1, reads EADIYQTPRYLVIGTGKKITLECSQTMGHDKMYWYQQDPGMELHLIHYSYGVNSTEKGDLSSESTVSRIRTEHFPLTLESARPSHTSQYLCASSKAGDYNEQFFGPGTRLTVL.

V usage is TRBV3-1 (or the pseudogene TRBV3-2) and J usage is TRBJ1-4; weak D call: TRBD1 (6 bases). CDR1 is LGHDT and CDR2 is YNNKEL in the germline V gene (reference sequence). Trimming took off 4 bases at V and 11 bases at J, with 17 bases between the two ends. The CDR3 runs 14 residues. CDR3 DNA sequence: TGTGCCAGCAGCCGACAGGAAGGGGTGCTCAAACTGTTTTTT. Translated: CASSRQEGVLKLFF.

This chain joins TRBV6-2 or TRBV6-3 and TRBJ2-5, with D perhaps given as TRBD1 or TRBD2 (5 bases each). This CDR3 contains 14 residues. Germline CDR1 and CDR2: MNHEY and SVGEGT. Trimming cost V 3 bases and J 5 bases, with 13 bases left between them. Here the CDR3 reads CASSYEGPRETQYF. The CDR3 DNA follows: TGTGCCAGCAGTTATGAGGGACCTAGGGAGACCCAGTACTTC.

V and J are TRBV7-2 and TRBJ1-5; D is possibly TRBD1 (5 bases). Deletions cut 9 bases from V and 2 bases from J, with 11 bases between. There are 13 residues in the CDR3. The germline CDR1 and CDR2 sequences are SGHTA and FQGNSA. As DNA, the CDR3 is TGTGCCAGTTCAGGGTCCGGCAATCAGCCCCAGCATTTT. This sequence encodes CASSGSGNQPQHF.

This rearrangement joins TRBV5-1 to TRBJ1-1; D uncertain. The CDR3 runs to 14 residues. V was cut by 3 bases and J by 1 base, with 10 bases left in between. CDR1 SGHRS and CDR2 YFSETQ come from the germline V gene. CDR3 region: CASSSYTQNTEAFF. The CDR3 DNA reads as TGCGCCAGCAGCTCATACACACAGAACACTGAAGCTTTCTTT.

The chain carries TRBV24-1 and TRBJ2-2; TRBD2 aligns across 12 bases. The trim removed 3 bases at V and 4 bases at J, leaving 5 bases unmatched. This CDR3 spans 17 amino acids. Germline V lookup: CDR1 KGHDR, CDR2 SFDVKD. The CDR3 loop is CATSDATSGGGTGELFF. Written as DNA, the CDR3 is TGTGCCACCAGTGATGCGACTAGCGGGGGCGGCACCGGGGAGCTGTTTTTT.

The gene calls are TRBV25-1 and TRBJ2-3; D remains unclear. V was shortened by 3 bases and J by 8 bases, with 12 bases between the two germline ends. Germline lookup yields CDR1 MGHDK and CDR2 SYGVNS. This CDR3 contains 13 residues. This CDR3 reads CASSDTQVRTQYF. CDR3 DNA: TGTGCCAGCAGTGACACCCAGGTTCGTACGCAGTATTTT.

For the CDR3, the DNA is TGTGCCAGCAGCTCTTCACAGGGGATTGATCAGCCCCAGCATTTT. Protein: CASSSSQGIDQPQHF. The V gene is TRBV7-8, the J gene TRBJ1-5; 7 positions agree with TRBD1. This CDR3 has 15 amino acids. Germline lookup yields CDR1 SGHVS and CDR2 FQNEAQ. With 4 bases clipped from V and 5 bases from J, the junction kept 8 bases outside the gene matches.

J is TRBJ1-1 and V is TRBV10-1; D gene uncertain. The V end lost 0 bases, the J end lost 4 bases, and 6 bases lay between the germline ends. Germline V gene sequence: CDR1 WNHNN, CDR2 SYGVQD (reference sequence). CDR3 length: 13 amino acids. In nucleotides, the CDR3 is TGCGCCAGCAGTGAGTCGAGGGCCACTGAAGCTTTCTTT. It encodes CASSESRATEAFF.